Listed below are T cell receptor beta chains from one sample, sequenced in a study of CD8 T cells in Susac syndrome. Each CDR3 protein gets one entry after TCRdb re-called the immunoSEQ multiplex PCR reads with MiXCR. The repertoire consists of approximately 190,000 distinct CDR3 sequences, with roughly nine tenths occurring once and the leading ten covering approximately 0.086%. Sequences were obtained from CD4+ T cells from PBMCs. The receptors here all came from a human donor with Susac syndrome. The CDR3 runs from the conserved cysteine through the conserved F or W. Each record gives: J gene, clone size, D gene, V gene, CDR3 DNA, CDR3 protein. A D gene is named only where the DNA matches it firmly. The size entry is marked missing in some rows and otherwise reads once, few, many or a size class.

j_gene: TRBJ2-7
abundance: NA
d_gene: TRBD2
v_gene: TRBV7-9
CDR3nt: TGTGCCAGCAGTACCGGGACTAGCGGCATCGAGCAGTACTTC
CDR3aa: CASSTGTSGIEQYF

j_gene: TRBJ2-1
abundance: once
d_gene: NA
v_gene: TRBV6-2/TRBV6-3
CDR3nt: TGTGCCAGCAGTTACATCCGCAATGAGCAGTTCTTC
CDR3aa: CASSYIRNEQFF

j_gene: TRBJ2-3
abundance: once
d_gene: TRBD2
v_gene: TRBV28
CDR3nt: TGTGCCAGCGTTGGACTAGCGAAGGGCACAGATACGCAGTATTTT
CDR3aa: CASVGLAKGTDTQYF

j_gene: TRBJ2-6
abundance: NA
d_gene: NA
v_gene: TRBV18
CDR3nt: TGTGCCAGCACGGGCTTTCCGGGACGGTTCTCTGGGGCCAACGTCCTGACTTTC
CDR3aa: CASTGFPGRFSGANVLTF

j_gene: TRBJ2-3
abundance: NA
d_gene: NA
v_gene: TRBV7-9
CDR3nt: TGTGCCAGCAGCTTAGCCGGGACTCTCAGCACAGATACGCAGTATTTT
CDR3aa: CASSLAGTLSTDTQYF

j_gene: TRBJ2-3
abundance: NA
d_gene: TRBD2
v_gene: TRBV4-1
CDR3nt: TGCGCCAGCAGCCAAGATAGGACTAGCGTCACAGATACGCAGTATTTT
CDR3aa: CASSQDRTSVTDTQYF

j_gene: TRBJ1-1
abundance: NA
d_gene: NA
v_gene: TRBV6-5
CDR3nt: TGTGCCAGCAGTTACCATTGGCAGAACACTGAAGCTTTCTTT
CDR3aa: CASSYHWQNTEAFF

j_gene: TRBJ1-5
abundance: NA
d_gene: NA
v_gene: TRBV28
CDR3nt: TGTGCCAGCAGCGTACCGGGACGGTCGAATCAGCCCCAGCATTTT
CDR3aa: CASSVPGRSNQPQHF

j_gene: TRBJ2-2
abundance: NA
d_gene: NA
v_gene: TRBV29-1
CDR3nt: TGCAGCTCTGAGGGAGCCACCGGGGAGCTGTTTTTT
CDR3aa: CSSEGATGELFF

j_gene: TRBJ2-2
abundance: NA
d_gene: NA
v_gene: TRBV20-1
CDR3nt: TGCAGTGCCCCCCTGGGGTCCGGGGAGCTGTTTTTT
CDR3aa: CSAPLGSGELFF

j_gene: TRBJ2-6
abundance: once
d_gene: NA
v_gene: TRBV10-3
CDR3nt: TGTGCCTCTACAATGGGCAGGACTGGGGCCAACGTCCTGACTTTC
CDR3aa: CASTMGRTGANVLTF

j_gene: TRBJ2-5
abundance: NA
d_gene: NA
v_gene: TRBV13
CDR3nt: TGTGCCAGCAGCTTATACGGGACTCTTCAAGAGACCCAGTACTTC
CDR3aa: CASSLYGTLQETQYF

j_gene: TRBJ2-7
abundance: NA
d_gene: TRBD1
v_gene: TRBV6-2/TRBV6-3
CDR3nt: TGTGCCAGCAGTTACCCCGGGACAGGGCTAGAGCAGTACTTC
CDR3aa: CASSYPGTGLEQYF

j_gene: TRBJ1-1
abundance: NA
d_gene: TRBD1
v_gene: TRBV5-4
CDR3nt: TGTGCCAGCAGCTTGGGCGGGACAGGGGGCGAGAACGCTTTCTTT
CDR3aa: CASSLGGTGGENAFF

j_gene: TRBJ2-2
abundance: NA
d_gene: NA
v_gene: TRBV9
CDR3nt: TGTGCCAGCAGCGTAGTTGGGAACACCGGGGAGCTGTTTTTT
CDR3aa: CASSVVGNTGELFF

j_gene: TRBJ2-1
abundance: NA
d_gene: TRBD2
v_gene: TRBV6-6
CDR3nt: TGTGCCAGCAATGAAGGACTAGCGGAAAACAATGAGCAGTTCTTC
CDR3aa: CASNEGLAENNEQFF

j_gene: TRBJ2-5
abundance: once
d_gene: NA
v_gene: TRBV7-6
CDR3nt: TGTGCCAGCTCGAAAACAGGGAATGCTAAGGCCCAGTACTTC
CDR3aa: CASSKTGNAKAQYF

j_gene: TRBJ2-1
abundance: NA
d_gene: NA
v_gene: TRBV3-1
CDR3nt: TGTGCCAGCAGCCAAGATAATCTAGTGCTCTACAATGAGCAGTTCTTC
CDR3aa: CASSQDNLVLYNEQFF

j_gene: TRBJ1-4
abundance: NA
d_gene: NA
v_gene: TRBV30
CDR3nt: TGTGCCTCTGACATGCAACGGGGTGAAAAACTGTTTTTT
CDR3aa: CASDMQRGEKLFF

j_gene: TRBJ2-7
abundance: NA
d_gene: TRBD2
v_gene: TRBV28
CDR3nt: TGTGCCTGCTTAGGGACTAGCGGAACCTACGAGCAGTACTTC
CDR3aa: CACLGTSGTYEQYF

j_gene: TRBJ2-7
abundance: NA
d_gene: TRBD1
v_gene: TRBV19
CDR3nt: TGTGCCAGTAGCCGCGGACAGGGCTACGAGCAGTACTTC
CDR3aa: CASSRGQGYEQYF

j_gene: TRBJ2-7
abundance: NA
d_gene: NA
v_gene: TRBV5-1
CDR3nt: TGCGCCAGCAGCGCGGGGGACAGACCCTACGAGCAGTACTTC
CDR3aa: CASSAGDRPYEQYF

j_gene: TRBJ1-1
abundance: once
d_gene: NA
v_gene: TRBV19
CDR3nt: TGTGCCAGTAGAGCCCCGGGACGGGCGGGGACTGAAGCTTTCTTT
CDR3aa: CASRAPGRAGTEAFF

j_gene: TRBJ1-2
abundance: NA
d_gene: TRBD1
v_gene: TRBV28
CDR3nt: TGTGCCAGCAGAAGACAGGGGAACTTGGGCTACACCTTC
CDR3aa: CASRRQGNLGYTF